This TCR beta chain was sequenced in a study of blood T cell repertoires in COVID-19. Study background: COVID-19 samples from acute and convalescent phases originated in the United States, Italy and Spain. Sources were T cells, B-cell-depleted T cells, or PBMCs; the material itself was cDNA or gDNA.

In the original analysis: Amplification of reference gene primers was used by the study to estimate nucleated cell counts. The protocol was immunoSEQ multiplex PCR, while the TCRdb copy is restricted to in-frame clones and leaves out a portion. V and J calls and clone size follow that table, whereas D and trimming were derived from the DNA. Among roughly 250,000 clones listed, roughly 86% were seen once. The study recruited people aged about 18 to 95 years across around 23 US areas. From germline, CDR1 is SEHNR and CDR2 FQNEAQ (reference sequence). Trimming removed 7 bases from V and 2 bases from J, with 14 bases in between. This CDR3 has 14 residues.

The receptor was derived from a woman in her forties with acute COVID-19. The chain links TRBV7-9 to TRBJ2-5, with D tentatively TRBD2 (5 bases). Sequencing was done on a sample of PBMCs or T cells enriched from blood (not recorded which). The CDR3 sequence is CASTPPRAQETQYF. For the CDR3, the DNA is TGTGCCAGCACCCCCCCGCGGGCTCAAGAGACCCAGTACTTC.